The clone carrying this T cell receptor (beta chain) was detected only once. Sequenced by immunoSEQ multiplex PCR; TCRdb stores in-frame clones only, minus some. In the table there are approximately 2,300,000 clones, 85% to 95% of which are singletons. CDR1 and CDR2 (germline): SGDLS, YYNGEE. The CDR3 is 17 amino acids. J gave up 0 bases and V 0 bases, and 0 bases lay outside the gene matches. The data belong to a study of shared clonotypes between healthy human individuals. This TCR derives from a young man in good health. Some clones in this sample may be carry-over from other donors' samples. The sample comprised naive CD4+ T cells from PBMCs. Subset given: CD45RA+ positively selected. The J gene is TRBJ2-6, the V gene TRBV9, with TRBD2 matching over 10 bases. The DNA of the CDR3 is TGTGCCAGCAGCGTAGCTAGCGGGAGCTCTGGGGCCAACGTCCTGACTTTC. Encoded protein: CASSVASGSSGANVLTF.